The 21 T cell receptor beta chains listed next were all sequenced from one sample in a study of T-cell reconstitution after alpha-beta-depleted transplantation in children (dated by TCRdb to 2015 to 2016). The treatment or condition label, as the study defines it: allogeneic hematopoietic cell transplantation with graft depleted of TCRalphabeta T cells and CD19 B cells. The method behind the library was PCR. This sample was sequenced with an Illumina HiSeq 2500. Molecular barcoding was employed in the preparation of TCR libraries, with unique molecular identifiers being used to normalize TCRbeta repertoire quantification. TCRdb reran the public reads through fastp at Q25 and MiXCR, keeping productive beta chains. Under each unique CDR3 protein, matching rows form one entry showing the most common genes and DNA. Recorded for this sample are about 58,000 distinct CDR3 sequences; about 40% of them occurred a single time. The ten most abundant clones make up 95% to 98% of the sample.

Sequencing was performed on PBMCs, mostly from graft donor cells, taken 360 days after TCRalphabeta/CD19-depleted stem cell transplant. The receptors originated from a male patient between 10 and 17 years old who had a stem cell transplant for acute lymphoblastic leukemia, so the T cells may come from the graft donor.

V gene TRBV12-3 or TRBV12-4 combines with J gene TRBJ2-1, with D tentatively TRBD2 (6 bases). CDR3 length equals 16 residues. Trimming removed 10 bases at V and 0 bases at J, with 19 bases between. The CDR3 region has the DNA TGTGCCACCACTGCTGGGGTGGGAGGCTCCTACAATGAGCAGTTCTTC. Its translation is CATTAGVGGSYNEQFF.

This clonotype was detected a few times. CDR3 loop: CASSSYLKDTEAFF. The CDR3 bases are TGTGCCAGCAGTTCTTACCTCAAGGACACTGAAGCTTTCTTT. The chain couples TRBV27 to TRBJ1-1; D is unclear. In germline, CDR1 is MNHEY, CDR2 SMNVEV (reference sequence). Trimming took off 4 bases at V and 3 bases at J, with 12 bases between the two ends. The CDR3 loop spans 14 amino acids.

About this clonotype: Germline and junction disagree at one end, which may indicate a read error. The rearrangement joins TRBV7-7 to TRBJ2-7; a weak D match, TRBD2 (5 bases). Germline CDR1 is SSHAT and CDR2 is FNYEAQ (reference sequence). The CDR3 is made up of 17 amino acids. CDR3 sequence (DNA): TGTGCTAGCAGCTTAGCGCCTAGACGGATGAGAACCTACGAGCAGTACTTC. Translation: CASSLAPRRMRTYEQYF.

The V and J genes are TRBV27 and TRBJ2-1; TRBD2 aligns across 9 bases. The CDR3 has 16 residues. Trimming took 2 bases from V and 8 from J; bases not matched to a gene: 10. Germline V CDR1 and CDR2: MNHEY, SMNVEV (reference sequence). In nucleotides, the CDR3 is TGTGCCAGCAGTTTAACTCACGCTAGCGGGAAGGATGAGCAGTTCTTC. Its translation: CASSLTHASGKDEQFF.

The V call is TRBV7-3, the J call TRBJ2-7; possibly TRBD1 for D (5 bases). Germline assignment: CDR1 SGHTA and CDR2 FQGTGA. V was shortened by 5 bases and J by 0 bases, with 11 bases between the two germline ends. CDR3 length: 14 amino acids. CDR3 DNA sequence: TGTGCCAGCAGCCCCATGACAGCCTCCTACGAGCAGTACTTC. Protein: CASSPMTASYEQYF.

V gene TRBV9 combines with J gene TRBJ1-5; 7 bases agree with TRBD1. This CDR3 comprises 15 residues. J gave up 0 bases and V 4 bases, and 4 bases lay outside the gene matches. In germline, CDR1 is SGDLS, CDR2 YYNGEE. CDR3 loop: CASSPGGNSNQPQHF. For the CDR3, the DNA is TGTGCCAGCAGCCCAGGGGGAAATAGCAATCAGCCCCAGCATTTT.

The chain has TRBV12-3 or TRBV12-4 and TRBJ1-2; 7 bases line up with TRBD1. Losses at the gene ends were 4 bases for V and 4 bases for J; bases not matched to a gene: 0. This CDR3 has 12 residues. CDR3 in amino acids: CASSWDSYGYTF. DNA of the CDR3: TGTGCCAGCAGTTGGGACAGCTATGGCTACACCTTC.

The CDR3 region is CASRLPGGINEQFF. The CDR3 nucleotides are TGTGCCAGCCGTCTGCCAGGGGGAATCAATGAGCAGTTCTTC. The chain links TRBV12-3 or TRBV12-4 to TRBJ2-1; 7 nucleotides match TRBD1. The V and J ends lost 8 bases and 6 bases, in that order; junction bases with no gene match: 10. This CDR3 region has 14 residues.

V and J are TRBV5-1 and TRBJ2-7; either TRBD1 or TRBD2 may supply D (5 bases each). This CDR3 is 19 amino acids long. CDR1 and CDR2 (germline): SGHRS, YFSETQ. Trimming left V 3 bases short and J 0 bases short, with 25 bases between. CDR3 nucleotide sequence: TGCGCCAGCAGCTACCACTCAAAAATTGAGGGGTTCAACTCCTACGAGCAGTACTTC. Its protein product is CASSYHSKIEGFNSYEQYF.

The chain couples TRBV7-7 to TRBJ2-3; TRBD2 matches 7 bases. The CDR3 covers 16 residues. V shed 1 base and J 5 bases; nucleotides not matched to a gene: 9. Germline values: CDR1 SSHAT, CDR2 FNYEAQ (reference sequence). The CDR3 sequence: CASSLEVSSGVDTQYF. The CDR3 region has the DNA TGTGCCAGCAGCTTAGAGGTTTCCAGCGGGGTAGATACGCAGTATTTT.

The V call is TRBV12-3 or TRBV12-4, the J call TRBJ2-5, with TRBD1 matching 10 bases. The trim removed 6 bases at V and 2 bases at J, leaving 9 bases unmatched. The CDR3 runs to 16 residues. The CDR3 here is CASSLGQGRGQETQYF. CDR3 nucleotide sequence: TGTGCCAGCAGCTTGGGACAGGGGAGGGGGCAAGAGACCCAGTACTTC.

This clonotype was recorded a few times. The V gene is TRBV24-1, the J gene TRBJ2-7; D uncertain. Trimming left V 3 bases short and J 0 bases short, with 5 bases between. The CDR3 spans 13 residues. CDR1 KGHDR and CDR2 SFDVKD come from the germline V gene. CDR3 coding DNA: TGTGCCACCAGTGATCCGAGCTCCTACGAGCAGTACTTC. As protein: CATSDPSSYEQYF.

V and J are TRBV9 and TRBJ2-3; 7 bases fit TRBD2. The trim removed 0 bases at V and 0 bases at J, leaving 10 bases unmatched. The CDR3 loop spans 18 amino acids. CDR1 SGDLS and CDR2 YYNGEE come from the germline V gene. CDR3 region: CASSVGPASGLSTDTQYF. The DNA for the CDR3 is TGTGCCAGCAGCGTAGGGCCAGCTAGCGGACTAAGCACAGATACGCAGTATTTT.

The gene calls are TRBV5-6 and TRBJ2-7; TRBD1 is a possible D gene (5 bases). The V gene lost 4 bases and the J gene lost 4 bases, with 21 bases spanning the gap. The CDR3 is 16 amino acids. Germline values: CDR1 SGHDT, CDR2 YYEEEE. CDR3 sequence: CASSPRRASIRYEQYF. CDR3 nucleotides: TGTGCCAGCAGCCCCCGCAGGGCCTCCATCCGATACGAGCAGTACTTC.

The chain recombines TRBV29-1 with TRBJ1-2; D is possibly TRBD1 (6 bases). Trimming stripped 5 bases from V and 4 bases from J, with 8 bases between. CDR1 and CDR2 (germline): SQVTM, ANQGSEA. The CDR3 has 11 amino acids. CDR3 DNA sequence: TGCAGCGTTCCGGACAGCTATGGCTACACCTTC. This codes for CSVPDSYGYTF.

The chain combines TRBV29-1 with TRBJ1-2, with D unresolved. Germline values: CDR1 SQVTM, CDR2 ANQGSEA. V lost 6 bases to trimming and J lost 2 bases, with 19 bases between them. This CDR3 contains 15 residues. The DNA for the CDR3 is TGCAGCGTGGGGTGGCAGGCGCCACCCAACTATGGCTACACCTTC. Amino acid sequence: CSVGWQAPPNYGYTF.

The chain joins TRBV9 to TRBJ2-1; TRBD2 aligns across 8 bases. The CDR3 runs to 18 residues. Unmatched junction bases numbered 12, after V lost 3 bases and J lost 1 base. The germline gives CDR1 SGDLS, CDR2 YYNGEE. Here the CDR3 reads CASSGGRGGAISYNEQFF. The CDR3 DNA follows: TGTGCCAGCAGCGGCGGACGGGGGGGCGCGATATCCTACAATGAGCAGTTCTTC.

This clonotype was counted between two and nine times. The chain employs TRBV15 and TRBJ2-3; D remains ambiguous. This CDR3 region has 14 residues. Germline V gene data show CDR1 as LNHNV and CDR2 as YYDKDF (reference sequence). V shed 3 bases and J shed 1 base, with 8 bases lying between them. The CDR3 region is CATSRSAGTDTQYF. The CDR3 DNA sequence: TGTGCCACCAGCAGGTCGGCGGGCACAGATACGCAGTATTTT.

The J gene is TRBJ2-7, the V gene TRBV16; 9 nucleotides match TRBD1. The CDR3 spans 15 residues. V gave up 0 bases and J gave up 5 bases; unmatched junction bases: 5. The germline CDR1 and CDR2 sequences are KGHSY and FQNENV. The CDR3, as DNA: TGTGCCAGCAGCCAATCAAGGGACAGGGACCACGAGCAGTACTTC. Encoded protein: CASSQSRDRDHEQYF.

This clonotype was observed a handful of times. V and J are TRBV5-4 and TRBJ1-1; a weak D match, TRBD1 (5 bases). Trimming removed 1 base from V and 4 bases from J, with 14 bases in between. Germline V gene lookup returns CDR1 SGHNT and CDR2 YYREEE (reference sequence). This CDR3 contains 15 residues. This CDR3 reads CASSLSAGMVTEAFF. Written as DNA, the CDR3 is TGTGCCAGCAGCTTGTCTGCAGGGATGGTCACTGAAGCTTTCTTT. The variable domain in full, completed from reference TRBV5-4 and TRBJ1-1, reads ETGVTQSPTHLIKTRGQQVTLRCSSQSGHNTVSWYQQALGQGPQFIFQYYREEENGRGNFPPRFSGLQFPNYSSELNVNALELDDSALYLCASSLSAGMVTEAFFGQGTRLTVV.

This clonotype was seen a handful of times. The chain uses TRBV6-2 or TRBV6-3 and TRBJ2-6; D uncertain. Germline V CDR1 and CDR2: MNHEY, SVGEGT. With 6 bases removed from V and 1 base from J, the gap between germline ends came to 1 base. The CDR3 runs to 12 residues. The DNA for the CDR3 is TGTGCCAGCAGGTCTGGGGCCAACGTCCTGACTTTC. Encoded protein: CASRSGANVLTF.